This TCR beta chain was obtained from a study of CXCR3-negative and CXCR3-positive naive CD8 T cells. Libraries were UMI-labeled 5' RACE TRB cDNA. TCRdb reprocessed the 5' RACE reads; each CDR3 protein has one entry and no DNA is given. Its table records some 130,000 distinct CDR3 sequences. This TCR was recovered from a human donor in good health. Some clones in this sample may be carry-over from other donors' samples. What was sequenced was naive CXCR3- CD8+ T cells from blood. Subset of the sample: CD45RO-CCR7+CD27+CD95- naive CD8+ T cells lacking CXCR3 (TNR3-).

The CDR3 is CSARSGTGLNQPQHF. The V call is TRBV20-1, the J call TRBJ1-5; with no DNA, the TCRdb D assignment of TRBD1 cannot be verified. The CDR3 covers 15 residues. Germline lookup yields CDR1 DFQATT and CDR2 SNEGSKA (reference sequence).